This T cell receptor beta chain was identified in a study of technical replicates of blood from several donors. The protocol was immunoSEQ multiplex PCR, while the TCRdb copy is restricted to in-frame clones and leaves out a portion. The profile shows approximately 59,000 clones, nearly 95% of them singletons. V dropped 2 bases and J dropped 4 bases, with 12 bases sitting between them. CDR3 length: 14 residues. Germline CDR1 and CDR2: LGHNA and YNFKEQ. Sequenced material: PBMCs. The genes are TRBV4-2 and TRBJ2-7; tentatively, D is TRBD1 (6 bases). The receptor comes from a human donor in good health. Some clones in this sample may be carry-over from other donors' samples. CDR3 coding DNA: TGTGCCAGCAGCCAAAAACAGGGAGCATACGAGCAGTACTTC. Translating gives CASSQKQGAYEQYF.